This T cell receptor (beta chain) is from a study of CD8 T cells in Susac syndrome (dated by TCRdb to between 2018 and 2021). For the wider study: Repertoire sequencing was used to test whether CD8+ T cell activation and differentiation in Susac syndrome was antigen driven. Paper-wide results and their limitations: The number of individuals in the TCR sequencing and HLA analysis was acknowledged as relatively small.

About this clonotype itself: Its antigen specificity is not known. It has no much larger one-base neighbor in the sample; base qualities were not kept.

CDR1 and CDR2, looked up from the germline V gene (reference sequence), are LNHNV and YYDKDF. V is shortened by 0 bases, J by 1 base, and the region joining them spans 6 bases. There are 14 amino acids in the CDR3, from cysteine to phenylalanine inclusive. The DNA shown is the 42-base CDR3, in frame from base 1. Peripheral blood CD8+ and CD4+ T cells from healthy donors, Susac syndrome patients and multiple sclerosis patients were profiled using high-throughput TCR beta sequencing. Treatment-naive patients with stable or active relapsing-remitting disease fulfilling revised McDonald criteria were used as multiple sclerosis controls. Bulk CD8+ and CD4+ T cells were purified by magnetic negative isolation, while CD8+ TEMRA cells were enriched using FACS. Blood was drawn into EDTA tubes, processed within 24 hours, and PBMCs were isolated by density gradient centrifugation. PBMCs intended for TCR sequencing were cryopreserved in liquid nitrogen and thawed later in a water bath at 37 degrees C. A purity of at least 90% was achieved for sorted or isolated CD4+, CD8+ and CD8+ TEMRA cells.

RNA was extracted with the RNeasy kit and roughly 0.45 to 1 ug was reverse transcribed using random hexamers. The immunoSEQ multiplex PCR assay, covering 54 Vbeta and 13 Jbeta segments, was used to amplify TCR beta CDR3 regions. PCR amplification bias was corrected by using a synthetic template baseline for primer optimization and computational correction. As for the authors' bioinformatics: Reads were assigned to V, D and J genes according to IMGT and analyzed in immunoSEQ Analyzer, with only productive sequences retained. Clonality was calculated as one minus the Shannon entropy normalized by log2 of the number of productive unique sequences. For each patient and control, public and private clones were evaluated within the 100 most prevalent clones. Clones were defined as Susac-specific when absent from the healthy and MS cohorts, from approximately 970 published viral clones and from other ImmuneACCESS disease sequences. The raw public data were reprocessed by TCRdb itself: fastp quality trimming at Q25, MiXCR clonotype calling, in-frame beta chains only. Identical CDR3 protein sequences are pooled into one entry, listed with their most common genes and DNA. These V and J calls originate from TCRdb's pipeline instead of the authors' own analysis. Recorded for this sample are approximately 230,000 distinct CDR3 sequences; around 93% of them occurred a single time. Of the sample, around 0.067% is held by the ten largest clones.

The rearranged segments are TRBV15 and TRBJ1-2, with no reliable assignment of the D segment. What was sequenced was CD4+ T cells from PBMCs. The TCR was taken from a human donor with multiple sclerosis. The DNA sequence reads TGTGCCACCAGCAGAGATAGGCTTAACTATGGCTACACCTTC. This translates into CATSRDRLNYGYTF.